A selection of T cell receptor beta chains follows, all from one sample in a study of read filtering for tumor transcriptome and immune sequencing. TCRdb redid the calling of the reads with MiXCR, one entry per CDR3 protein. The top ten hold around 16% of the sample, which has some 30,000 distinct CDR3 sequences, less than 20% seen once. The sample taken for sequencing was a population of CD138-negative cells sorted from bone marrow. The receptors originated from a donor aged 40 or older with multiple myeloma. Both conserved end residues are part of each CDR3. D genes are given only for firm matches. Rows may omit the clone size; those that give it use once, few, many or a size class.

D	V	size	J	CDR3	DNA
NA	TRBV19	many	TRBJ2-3	CASSMGDTQYF	TGTGCCAGTAGTATGGGGGATACGCAGTATTTT
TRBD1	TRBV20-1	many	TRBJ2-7	CSALDRGPYEQYF	TGCAGTGCCTTGGACAGGGGTCCCTACGAGCAGTACTTC
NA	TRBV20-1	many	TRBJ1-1	CSASQRSNTEAFF	TGCAGTGCTAGCCAACGGTCCAACACTGAAGCTTTCTTT
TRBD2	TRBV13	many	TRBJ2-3	CASSLAPGPLAGDGPDTQYF	TGTGCCAGCAGCTTAGCTCCTGGGCCACTAGCGGGGGATGGGCCAGATACGCAGTATTTT
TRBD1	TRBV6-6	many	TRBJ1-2	CASKGTGGIYTF	TGTGCCAGCAAGGGGACAGGGGGAATTTACACCTTC
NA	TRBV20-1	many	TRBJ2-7	CSAPDSGAQYF	TGCAGTGCTCCCGACAGTGGGGCGCAGTACTTC
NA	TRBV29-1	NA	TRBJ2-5	CSVHQQESQYF	TGCAGCGTTCACCAGCAAGAGTCCCAGTACTTC
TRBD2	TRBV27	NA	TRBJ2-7	CASSLFSGRGFYEQYF	TGTGCCAGCAGTTTATTTAGCGGGAGGGGCTTCTACGAGCAGTACTTC
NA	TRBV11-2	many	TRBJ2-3	CASSFGSGTDTQYF	TGTGCCAGCAGCTTCGGGAGTGGCACAGATACGCAGTATTTT
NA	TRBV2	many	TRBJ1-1	CASSEYSSEAFF	TGTGCCAGCAGCGAATATTCGTCTGAAGCTTTCTTT
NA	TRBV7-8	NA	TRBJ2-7	CTGSLGVDIYEQYF	TGTACCGGCAGCTTAGGTGTGGACATATACGAGCAGTACTTC
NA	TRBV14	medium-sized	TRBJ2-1	CASSHDHLDSKLF	TGTGCCAGCAGCCATGATCACTTGGACTCCAAACTCTTC
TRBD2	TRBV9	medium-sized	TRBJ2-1	CASSAPGLAGVGEQFF	TGTGCCAGCAGCGCGCCGGGACTAGCGGGAGTGGGTGAGCAGTTCTTC
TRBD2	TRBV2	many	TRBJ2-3	CASTLSGGPHTDTQYF	TGTGCCAGCACCCTTAGCGGGGGGCCTCACACAGATACGCAGTATTTT
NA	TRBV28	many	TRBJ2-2	CASSLQVRELFF	TGTGCCAGCAGTTTACAGGTCCGGGAGCTGTTTTTT
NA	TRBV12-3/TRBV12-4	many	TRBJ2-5	CASSLFEDETQYF	TGTGCCAGCAGTTTATTCGAGGACGAGACCCAGTACTTC
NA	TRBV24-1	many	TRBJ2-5	CATSDPKSPIQETQYF	TGTGCCACCAGTGATCCCAAGTCACCCATCCAAGAGACCCAGTACTTC
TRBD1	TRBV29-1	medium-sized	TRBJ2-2	CSAGDSTGELFF	TGCAGCGCTGGGGACAGTACCGGGGAGCTGTTTTTT
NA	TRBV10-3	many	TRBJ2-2	CAISADYVGGTGELFF	TGTGCCATCAGTGCCGATTACGTTGGAGGGACCGGGGAGCTGTTTTTT
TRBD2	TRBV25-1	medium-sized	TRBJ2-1	CASSAPTRSLAGAAWGNEQFF	TGTGCCAGCAGTGCCCCGACAAGGAGTCTAGCGGGAGCCGCCTGGGGCAATGAGCAGTTCTTC
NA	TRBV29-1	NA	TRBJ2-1	CSVPHGGALNEQFF	TGCAGCGTGCCTCATGGGGGGGCCCTGAATGAGCAGTTCTTC
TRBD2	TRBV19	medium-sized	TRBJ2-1	CASSGSGIFYEQFF	TGTGCCAGTAGTGGTAGCGGGATTTTCTATGAGCAGTTCTTC
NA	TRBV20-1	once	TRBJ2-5	CSAARGGAETQYF	TGCAGTGCTGCCAGGGGAGGGGCCGAGACCCAGTACTTC
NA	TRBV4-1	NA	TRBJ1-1	CAGRRSGTEAFF	TGCGCCGGCAGACGTTCCGGGACTGAAGCTTTCTTT
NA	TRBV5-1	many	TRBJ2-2	CASRDWGSSTGELFF	TGCGCCAGCAGGGATTGGGGGTCGAGCACCGGGGAGCTGTTTTTT
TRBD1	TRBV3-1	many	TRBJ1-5	CASSLGQAVWPQHF	TGTGCCAGCAGCCTCGGACAGGCGGTGTGGCCCCAGCATTTT
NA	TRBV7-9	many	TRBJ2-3	CASSATDTQYF	TGTGCCAGCAGCGCCACAGATACGCAGTATTTT
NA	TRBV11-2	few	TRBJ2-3	CASSALGGDTDTQYF	TGTGCCAGCAGCGCCTTGGGGGGCGACACAGATACGCAGTATTTT
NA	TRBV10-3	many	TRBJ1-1	CAISESSVGAAEAFF	TGTGCCATCAGTGAGTCAAGTGTGGGGGCCGCTGAAGCTTTCTTT
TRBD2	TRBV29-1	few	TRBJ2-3	CSVDGGRGAADTQCF	TGCAGCGTTGACGGAGGGAGGGGTGCCGCAGATACGCAGTGTTTT
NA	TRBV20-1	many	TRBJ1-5	CSARGGSPSQPQHF	TGCAGTGCTAGGGGGGGATCTCCGTCACAGCCCCAGCATTTT
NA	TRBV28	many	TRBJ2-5	CASSRGGRETQYF	TGTGCCAGCAGCCGTGGGGGCCGGGAGACCCAGTACTTC
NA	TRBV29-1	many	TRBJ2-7	CSVAGSGEQYF	TGCAGCGTTGCGGGGAGCGGCGAGCAGTACTTC
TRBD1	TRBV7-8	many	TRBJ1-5	CASQRQGGNQPQHF	TGTGCCAGCCAGCGACAGGGGGGCAATCAGCCCCAGCATTTT
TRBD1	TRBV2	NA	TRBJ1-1	CASSSPGGASGTEAFF	TGTGCCAGCTCTAGCCCAGGGGGCGCATCGGGCACTGAAGCTTTCTTT
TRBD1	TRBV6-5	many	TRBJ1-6	CASSRKPGQGAWSPLHF	TGTGCCAGCAGTCGTAAGCCAGGACAGGGGGCTTGGTCACCCCTCCACTTT
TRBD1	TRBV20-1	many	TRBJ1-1	CSPRRTGNTEAFF	TGCAGTCCTAGAAGGACAGGGAACACTGAAGCTTTCTTT
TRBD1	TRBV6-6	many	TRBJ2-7	CASSPWTGDQQYF	TGTGCCAGCAGCCCCTGGACAGGAGATCAGCAGTACTTC
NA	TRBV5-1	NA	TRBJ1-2	CASSPGGPGSNYGYTF	TGCGCCAGCAGCCCAGGAGGCCCAGGGAGCAACTATGGCTACACCTTC
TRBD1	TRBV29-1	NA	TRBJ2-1	CNVRTGGRGLFF	TGCAACGTTCGGACAGGGGGACGGGGGCTGTTCTTC
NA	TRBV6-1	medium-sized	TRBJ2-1	CASSEALWDFRVYEQFF	TGTGCCAGCAGTGAAGCTCTATGGGACTTTAGGGTTTATGAGCAGTTCTTC
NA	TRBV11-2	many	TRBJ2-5	CASSGDMQETQYF	TGTGCCAGCAGCGGGGACATGCAAGAGACCCAGTACTTC
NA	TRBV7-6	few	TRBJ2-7	CASSSTSGIYF	TGTGCCAGCAGTTCCACCTCCGGGATTTACTTC
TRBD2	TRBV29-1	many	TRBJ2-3	CSVEKRGAVGTQYF	TGCAGCGTTGAGAAGCGGGGGGCCGTTGGTACGCAGTATTTT
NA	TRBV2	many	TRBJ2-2	CASSETSRSTGELFF	TGTGCCAGCAGTGAAACGTCCAGGAGCACCGGGGAGCTGTTTTTT
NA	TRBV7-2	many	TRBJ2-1	CASSLRSRGNEQFF	TGTGCCAGCAGCCTACGGTCGAGGGGCAATGAGCAGTTCTTC
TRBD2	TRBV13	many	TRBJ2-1	CASSSGLAGDGADPYNEQFF	TGTGCCAGCAGCTCGGGACTAGCGGGAGATGGGGCCGACCCCTACAATGAGCAGTTCTTC
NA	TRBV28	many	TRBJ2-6	CASTPRQAGANVLTF	TGTGCCAGCACGCCCCGACAGGCTGGGGCCAACGTCCTGACTTTC
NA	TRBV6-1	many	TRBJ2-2	CASIEGLRVAGELFF	TGTGCCAGCATCGAGGGTCTCAGGGTGGCCGGGGAGCTGTTTTTT
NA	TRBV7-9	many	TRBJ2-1	CASSLPQHEQFF	TGTGCCAGCAGCCTTCCCCAGCATGAGCAGTTCTTC
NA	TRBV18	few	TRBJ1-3	CACSLAVSGNTIYF	TGTGCCTGCTCCCTGGCTGTCTCCGGAAACACCATATATTTT
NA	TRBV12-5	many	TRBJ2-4	CASGLDPVVVAKNIQYF	TGTGCTAGTGGTTTGGATCCAGTGGTTGTAGCCAAAAACATTCAGTACTTC
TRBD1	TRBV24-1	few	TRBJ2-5	CATSDEAGTGDETQYF	TGTGCCACCAGTGATGAGGCCGGGACAGGGGACGAGACCCAGTACTTC
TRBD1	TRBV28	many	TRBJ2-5	CASSLSGQGERETQYF	TGTGCCAGCAGTTTATCGGGACAGGGGGAACGAGAGACCCAGTACTTC
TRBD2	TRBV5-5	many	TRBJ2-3	CASSFGASGSTDTQYF	TGTGCCAGCAGCTTTGGCGCTAGCGGGAGCACAGATACGCAGTATTTT
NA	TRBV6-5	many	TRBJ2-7	CASSSPPRGTRTYEQYF	TGTGCCAGCAGTTCCCCCCCCCGGGGCACCAGGACCTACGAGCAGTACTTC
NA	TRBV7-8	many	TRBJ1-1	CASSLVRGPLMNTEAFF	TGTGCCAGCAGCTTAGTTCGGGGACCTCTCATGAACACTGAAGCTTTCTTT
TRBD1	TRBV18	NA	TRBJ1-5	CASSLDRDEPQHF	TGTGCCAGCTCACTCGACAGGGATGAGCCCCAGCATTTT
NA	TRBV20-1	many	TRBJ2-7	CSALPEVDEQYF	TGCAGTGCCCTTCCTGAGGTGGACGAGCAGTACTTC
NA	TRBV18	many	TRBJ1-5	CASSLGGNSNQPQHF	TGTGCCAGCTCCCTTGGGGGAAATAGCAATCAGCCCCAGCATTTT